This T cell receptor beta chain was sequenced during a study of T cells in Graves' hyperthyroidism and ophthalmopathy. CDR3 length: 14 residues. The trim removed 0 bases at V and 4 bases at J, leaving 6 bases unmatched. Germline V CDR1 and CDR2: DFQATT, SNEGSKA (reference sequence). This clonotype has a count of ten or more. The antigen is undetermined. Amplification of TCR beta CDR3 regions used RNA as the template. The TCR CDR3 first-round RT-PCR relied on the HTBI primer set. TCRdb re-derived calls from the multiplex PCR reads in MiXCR, one entry per CDR3 protein. The profile covers hundreds of thousands of distinct CDR3 sequences, with around 15% appearing a single time and about an eighth taken by the ten largest. The study excluded patients with uncontrolled infection, other autoimmune disease, pregnancy or lactation. Used for diagnoses were clinical symptoms, serum thyroxine and TRAb, thyroid ultrasound and orbital computed tomography.

Study results and limitations: Model output signaled ophthalmopathy a median roughly 6 months ahead of onset. Blood samples included most of the expanded thyroid clonotypes exceeding 0.001.

This receptor was obtained from a woman between 50 and 59 years old with Graves' ophthalmopathy. The source material was blood. This rearrangement joins TRBV20-1 to TRBJ2-7; the match to TRBD2 covers 7 bases. The CDR3 spells CSARDLAGAYEQYF. The DNA for the CDR3 is TGCAGTGCTAGAGATCTGGCGGGAGCGTACGAGCAGTACTTC.